The 5 T cell receptor beta chains listed next were all sequenced from one sample in a study of blood T cell repertoires in COVID-19. Sequencing used immunoSEQ multiplex PCR; TCRdb keeps in-frame clones, though not all of them. Of about 35,000 clones listed, roughly three quarters are singletons. Sequencing was carried out using peripheral blood. The receptor source for this set is a human donor in a cohort sampled during active COVID-19.

V gene TRBV7-2 combines with J gene TRBJ2-5; 8 bases are a match to TRBD1. Germline V gene lookup returns CDR1 SGHTA and CDR2 FQGNSA. The CDR3 has 18 residues. V dropped 5 bases and J dropped 1; count of bases not matched to a gene: 15. CDR3 loop: CASSPTFLGQAVQETQYF. The CDR3 nucleotides are TGTGCCAGCAGCCCCACCTTCCTGGGACAGGCAGTCCAAGAGACCCAGTACTTC.

The chain is built from TRBV25-1 and TRBJ2-2, with D perhaps TRBD1 (6 bases). Trimming removed 4 bases from V and 0 bases from J, with 9 bases in between. This CDR3 spans 15 amino acids. CDR1 is MGHDK and CDR2 is SYGVNS in the germline V gene. The DNA of the CDR3 is TGTGCCAGCAGTGTAACAGGGACGAACACCGGGGAGCTGTTTTTT. Translated: CASSVTGTNTGELFF.

The chain is built from TRBV10-3 and TRBJ2-1, with TRBD1 matching over 8 bases. J lost 9 bases, V lost 5 bases, and 9 bases had no gene match. CDR1 and CDR2 (germline): ENHRY, SYGVKD. The CDR3 sequence is 14 residues long. In DNA form, the CDR3 reads TGTGCCATCAGTCCCGGACAGGGTAGGAGTGAGCAGTTCTTC. This codes for CAISPGQGRSEQFF.

This chain uses TRBV7-8 with TRBJ1-1; possibly TRBD1 for D (6 bases). There are 15 residues in the CDR3. V lost 2 bases to trimming and J lost 1 base, with 11 bases between them. Per germline, CDR1 SGHVS and CDR2 FQNEAQ. The CDR3 DNA reads as TGTGCCAGCAGCTTAAGGGACACCGGGAACACTGAAGCTTTCTTT. The encoded protein is CASSLRDTGNTEAFF.

Here the CDR3 reads CASSYSGANGYTF. The CDR3 nucleotides read TGTGCCAGCAGTTACTCGGGGGCAAATGGCTACACCTTC. This sequence joins TRBV6-2 or TRBV6-3 and TRBJ1-2; a possible D gene is TRBD1 (6 bases). The CDR3 runs 13 residues. Per germline, CDR1 MNHEY and CDR2 SVGEGT. Trimming pared 0 bases from V and 6 bases from J, leaving 8 bases between.